The sequence of this T cell receptor (beta chain) was determined in a study of shared clonotypes between healthy human individuals. Study-level points and caveats: Researchers found naive subsets generally carried larger estimated richness than memory subsets.

J gave up 1 base and V 5 bases, and 2 bases lay outside the gene matches. CDR3 length: 15 residues. Germline CDR1 and CDR2: SGHTA and FQGTGA. CD45RO-negative, CCR7-selected cells formed the naive CD8 fraction, which excluded terminally differentiated effector memory CD45RA+ cells. Some clones are missing from TCRdb's copy, which holds only in-frame ones; the method was immunoSEQ multiplex PCR. Of about 2.2 million clones listed, about 93% are singletons. This clone was detected once. Its cognate antigen is unknown. The source material was naive CD8+ T cells from PBMCs. This sequence originates from a man aged 18 to 30 in good health. Some clones in this sample may be carry-over from other donors' samples. The genes are TRBV7-3 and TRBJ2-2; the match to TRBD2 covers 9 bases. The DNA of the CDR3 is TGTGCCAGCAGCGAGACTAGCGGGAACACCGGGGAGCTGTTTTTT. Its protein product is CASSETSGNTGELFF.